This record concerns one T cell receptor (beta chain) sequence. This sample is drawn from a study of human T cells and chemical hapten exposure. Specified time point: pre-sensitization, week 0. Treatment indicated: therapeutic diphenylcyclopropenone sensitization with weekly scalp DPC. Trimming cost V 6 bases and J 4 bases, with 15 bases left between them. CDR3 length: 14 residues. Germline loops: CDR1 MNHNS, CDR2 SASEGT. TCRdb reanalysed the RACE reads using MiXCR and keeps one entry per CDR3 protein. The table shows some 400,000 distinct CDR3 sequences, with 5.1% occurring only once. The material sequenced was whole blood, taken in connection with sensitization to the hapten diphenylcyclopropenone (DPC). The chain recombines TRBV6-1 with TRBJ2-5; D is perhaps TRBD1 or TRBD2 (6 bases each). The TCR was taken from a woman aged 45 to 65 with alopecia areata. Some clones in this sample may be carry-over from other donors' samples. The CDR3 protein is CASSRQEGRETQYF. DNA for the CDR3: TGTGCCAGCAGCCGACAGGAGGGACGAGAGACCCAGTACTTC.